This T cell receptor (beta chain) appears in the sequencing data of a study of early T cells in non-severe SARS-CoV-2 infection. In the study overall: Sequencing of unsorted whole blood was done on bulk RNA, leaving chains unpaired. Findings of the study overall: Lookups in VDJdb leaned toward anti-spike CD8 responses and missed private and CD4 specificities.

Individual cDNA molecules each received unique molecular identifiers attached to them. Each CDR3 protein gets one entry after TCRdb re-called the 5' RACE reads with MiXCR. The table records about 59,000 distinct CDR3 sequences, 13% of them present only once. V lost 5 bases and J 6 bases, leaving 14 bases between the germline ends. The CDR3 runs 14 residues. Germline V gene lookup returns CDR1 SGHNT and CDR2 YENEEA. This clonotype appeared many times. No antigen is known for it. This specimen was whole blood, taken at baseline. The chain has TRBV11-3 and TRBJ2-1, with D possibly being TRBD2 (6 bases). This receptor was obtained from an adult who was a healthcare worker with PCR-confirmed SARS-CoV-2 infection or an uninfected control (not recorded which). CDR3 in amino acids: CASSRAEGFNEQFF. The CDR3, as DNA: TGTGCCAGCAGCCGCGCGGAGGGTTTCAATGAGCAGTTCTTC.